A single sample gave rise to the 8 T cell receptor beta chains below, sequenced in a study of CD8 T cells in ankylosing spondylitis. One entry per CDR3 protein, called by TCRdb with MiXCR from the 5' RACE reads. This table holds about 350,000 distinct CDR3 sequences, 20% found once. The sample was blood, either unsorted or a sorted T cell fraction (not recorded which). The receptors come from a male donor with ankylosing spondylitis or in good health (not recorded which).

This chain links TRBV11-2 with TRBJ1-2, with D unresolved. Looked up from germline, CDR1 is SGHAT and CDR2 is FQNNGV. With 5 bases removed from V and 2 bases from J, the gap between germline ends came to 12 bases. The CDR3 extends over 14 amino acids. CDR3 region: CASSHWEKNYGYTF. The CDR3 bases are TGTGCCAGCAGCCACTGGGAGAAAAACTATGGCTACACCTTC.

This clonotype came up a few times. This chain connects TRBV7-4 to TRBJ2-7; D may be TRBD2 (5 bases). This CDR3 region has 14 residues. Trimming cost V 5 bases and J 3 bases, with 14 bases left between them. Germline V gene data show CDR1 as SGHVT and CDR2 as SQSDAQ. The CDR3 reads CASSPRMDCYEQYF. The CDR3 region has the DNA TGTGCCAGCAGCCCCCGAATGGACTGCTACGAGCAGTACTTC.

The chain joins TRBV12-3 or TRBV12-4 to TRBJ2-1, with 8 bases that match TRBD1. V shed 10 bases, J shed 10 bases, and the junction held 9 bases outside the gene matches. The CDR3 consists of 12 residues. The CDR3 DNA follows: TGTGCCACCAGGACAGGGAGCAAGGAGCAGTTCTTC. Translated, it gives CATRTGSKEQFF.

V and J are TRBV20-1 and TRBJ2-1, with 15 positions matching TRBD2. CDR3 size: 19 residues. The V gene's germline CDR1 is DFQATT and CDR2 SNEGSKA (reference sequence). V shed 6 bases, J shed 0 bases, and the junction held 12 bases outside the gene matches. The CDR3 DNA is TGCAGTGCCACCGGGACTAGCGGGGGGTCTTGGAGCTCCTACAATGAGCAGTTCTTC. It is translated as CSATGTSGGSWSSYNEQFF.

DNA of the CDR3: TGCGCCAGCAGCCAGAACAGGGGGCTGGGAACTGAAGCTTTCTTT. Protein product: CASSQNRGLGTEAFF. The chain has TRBV4-1 and TRBJ1-1, with 9 positions matching TRBD1. CDR3 length equals 15 residues. V was clipped by 3 bases and J by 5 bases; unmatched bases: 7. The germline V gene encodes CDR1 MGHRA and CDR2 YSYEKL.

This clonotype has just a few counts. The chain recombines TRBV12-3 or TRBV12-4 with TRBJ2-4; 9 nucleotides line up with TRBD1. The CDR3 consists of 15 residues. V shed 4 bases, J shed 0 bases, and the junction held 1 base outside the gene matches. The CDR3 region is CASSSTGGAKNIQYF. The CDR3 region has the DNA TGTGCCAGCAGTTCGACAGGGGGAGCCAAAAACATTCAGTACTTC.

This chain uses TRBV7-9 with TRBJ2-7, with a possible D match to TRBD2 (6 bases). The V and J ends lost 5 bases and 5 bases respectively, with 13 bases between them. Germline values: CDR1 SEHNR, CDR2 FQNEAQ (reference sequence). The CDR3 is 13 amino acids. The CDR3 region has the DNA TGTGCCAGCAGCGGTCGGGAGAGAAACGAGCAGTACTTC. Protein sequence: CASSGRERNEQYF.

The chain couples TRBV25-1 to TRBJ2-7; TRBD1 or TRBD2 may be the D gene (5 bases each). CDR1 and CDR2 from the germline V gene are MGHDK and SYGVNS. V shed 6 bases and J shed 2 bases, with 11 bases lying between them. This CDR3 has 13 residues. The CDR3 coding sequence is TGTGCCAGCAGAGGGACGTCGACCTACGAGCAGTACTTC. Its protein product is CASRGTSTYEQYF.